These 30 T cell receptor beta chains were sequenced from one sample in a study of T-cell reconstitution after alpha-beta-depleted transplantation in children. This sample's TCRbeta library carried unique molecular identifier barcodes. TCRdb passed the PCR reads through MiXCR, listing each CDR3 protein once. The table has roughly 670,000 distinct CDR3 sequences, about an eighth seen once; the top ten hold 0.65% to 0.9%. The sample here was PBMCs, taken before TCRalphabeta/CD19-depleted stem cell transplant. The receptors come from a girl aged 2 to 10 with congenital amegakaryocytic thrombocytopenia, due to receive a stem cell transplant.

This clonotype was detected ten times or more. The CDR3 reads CAGGGTNEQFF. CDR3 sequence (DNA): TGTGCCGGTGGAGGTACGAATGAGCAGTTCTTC. This chain links TRBV28 with TRBJ2-1; maybe TRBD2 (5 bases). Germline CDR1 is MDHEN and CDR2 is SYDVKM. V lost 11 bases and J lost 7, with 12 bases in between. The CDR3 consists of 11 residues.

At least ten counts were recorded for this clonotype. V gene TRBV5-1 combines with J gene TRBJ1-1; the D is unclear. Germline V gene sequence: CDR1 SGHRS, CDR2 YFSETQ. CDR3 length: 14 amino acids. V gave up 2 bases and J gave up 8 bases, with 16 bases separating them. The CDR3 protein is CASSFFEEGTEAFF. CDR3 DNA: TGCGCCAGCAGCTTTTTTGAGGAAGGCACAGAAGCTTTCTTT.

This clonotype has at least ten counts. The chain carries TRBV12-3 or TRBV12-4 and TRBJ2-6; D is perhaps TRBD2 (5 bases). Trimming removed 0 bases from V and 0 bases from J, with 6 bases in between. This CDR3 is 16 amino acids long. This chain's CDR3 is CASSLARDSGANVLTF. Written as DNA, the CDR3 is TGTGCCAGCAGTTTAGCCCGGGACTCTGGGGCCAACGTCCTGACTTTC.

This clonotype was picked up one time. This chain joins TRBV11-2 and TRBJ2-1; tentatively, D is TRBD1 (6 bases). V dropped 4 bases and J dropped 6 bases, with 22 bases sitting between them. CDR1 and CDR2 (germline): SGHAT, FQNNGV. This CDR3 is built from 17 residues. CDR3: CASSSPGTRFGVNEQFF. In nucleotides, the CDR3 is TGTGCCAGCAGCTCTCCGGGGACAAGGTTCGGGGTCAATGAGCAGTTCTTC. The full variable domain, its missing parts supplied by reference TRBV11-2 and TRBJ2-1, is EAGVAQSPRYKIIEKRQSVAFWCNPISGHATLYWYQQILGQGPKLLIQFQNNGVVDDSQLPKDRFSAERLKGVDSTLKIQPAKLEDSAVYLCASSSPGTRFGVNEQFFGPGTRLTVL.

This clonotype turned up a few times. The CDR3 DNA follows: TGTGCCAGCAGTCCTCATGACGGGCGCCAAGAGACCCAGTACTTC. Residues: CASSPHDGRQETQYF. The chain combines TRBV2 with TRBJ2-5; D is unresolved. This CDR3 has 15 residues. Germline values: CDR1 SNHLY, CDR2 FYNNEI. Trimming stripped 5 bases from V and 1 base from J, with 14 bases between.

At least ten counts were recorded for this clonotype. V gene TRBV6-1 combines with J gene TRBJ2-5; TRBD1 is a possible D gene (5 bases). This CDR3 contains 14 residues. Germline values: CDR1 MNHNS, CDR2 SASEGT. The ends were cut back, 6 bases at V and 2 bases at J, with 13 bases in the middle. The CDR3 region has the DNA TGTGCCAGCAGACCTCGACAGTGGCAAGAGACCCAGTACTTC. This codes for CASRPRQWQETQYF.

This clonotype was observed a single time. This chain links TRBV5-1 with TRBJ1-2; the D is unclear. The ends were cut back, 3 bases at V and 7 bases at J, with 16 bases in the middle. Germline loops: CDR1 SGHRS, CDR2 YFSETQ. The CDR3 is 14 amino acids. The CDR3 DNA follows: TGCGCCAGCAGCTCCGGGGTGGTGAGGGCTGGCTACACCTTC. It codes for CASSSGVVRAGYTF. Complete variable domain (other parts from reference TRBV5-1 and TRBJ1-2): KAGVTQTPRYLIKTRGQQVTLSCSPISGHRSVSWYQQTPGQGLQFLFEYFSETQRNKGNFPGRFSGRQFSNSRSEMNVSTLELGDSALYLCASSSGVVRAGYTFGSGTRLTVV.

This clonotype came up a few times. CDR3 bases: TGTGCCAGCAGTTTACATCCGGGAGGGAGCAATCAGCCCCAGCATTTT. It codes for CASSLHPGGSNQPQHF. J is TRBJ1-5 and V is TRBV28; D ambiguous. The V end lost 2 bases, the J end lost 1 base, and 12 bases lay between the germline ends. Germline loops: CDR1 MDHEN, CDR2 SYDVKM. There are 16 residues in the CDR3.

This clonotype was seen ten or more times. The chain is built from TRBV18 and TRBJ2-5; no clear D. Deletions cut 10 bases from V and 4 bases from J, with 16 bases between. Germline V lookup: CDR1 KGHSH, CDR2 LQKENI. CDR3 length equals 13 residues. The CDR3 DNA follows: TGTGCCACCAAGTTCTCTGAACCAGAGACCCAGTACTTC. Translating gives CATKFSEPETQYF. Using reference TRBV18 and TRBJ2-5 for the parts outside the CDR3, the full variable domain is NAGVMQNPRHLVRRRGQEARLRCSPMKGHSHVYWYRQLPEEGLKFMVYLQKENIIDESGMPKERFSAEFPKEGPSILRIQQVVRGDSAAYFCATKFSEPETQYFGPGTRLLVL.

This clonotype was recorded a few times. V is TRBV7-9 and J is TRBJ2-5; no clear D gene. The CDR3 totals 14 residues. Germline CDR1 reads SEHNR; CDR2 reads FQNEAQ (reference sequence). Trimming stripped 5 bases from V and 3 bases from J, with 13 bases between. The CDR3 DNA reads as TGTGCCAGCAGCAAGAAGAGCGTTAAAGAGACCCAGTACTTC. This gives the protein CASSKKSVKETQYF.

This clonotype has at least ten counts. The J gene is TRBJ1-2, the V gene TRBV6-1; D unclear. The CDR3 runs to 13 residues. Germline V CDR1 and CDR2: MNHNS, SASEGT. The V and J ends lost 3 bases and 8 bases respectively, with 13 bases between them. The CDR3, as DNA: TGTGCCAGCAGTGAGCGGAAGGTGGGGGGCTACACCTTC. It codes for CASSERKVGGYTF.

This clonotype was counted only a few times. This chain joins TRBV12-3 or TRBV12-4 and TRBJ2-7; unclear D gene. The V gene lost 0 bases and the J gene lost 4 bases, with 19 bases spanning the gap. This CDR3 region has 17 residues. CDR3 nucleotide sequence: TGTGCCAGCAGTTTAGCGTTTGGGGATGTCGGTTCATACGAGCAGTACTTC. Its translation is CASSLAFGDVGSYEQYF.

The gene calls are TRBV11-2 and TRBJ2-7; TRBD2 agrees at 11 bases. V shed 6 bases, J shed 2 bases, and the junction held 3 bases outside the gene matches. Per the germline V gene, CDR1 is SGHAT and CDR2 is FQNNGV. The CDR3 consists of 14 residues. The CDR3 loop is CASSGLAGTYEQYF. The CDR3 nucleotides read TGTGCCAGCAGTGGACTAGCGGGTACCTACGAGCAGTACTTC.

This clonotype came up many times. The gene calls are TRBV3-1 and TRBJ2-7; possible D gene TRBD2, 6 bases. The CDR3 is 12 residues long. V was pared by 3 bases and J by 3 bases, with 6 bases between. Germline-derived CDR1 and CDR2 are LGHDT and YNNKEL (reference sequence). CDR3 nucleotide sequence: TGTGCCAGCAGCCAGGACTACTACGAGCAGTACTTC. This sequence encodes CASSQDYYEQYF.

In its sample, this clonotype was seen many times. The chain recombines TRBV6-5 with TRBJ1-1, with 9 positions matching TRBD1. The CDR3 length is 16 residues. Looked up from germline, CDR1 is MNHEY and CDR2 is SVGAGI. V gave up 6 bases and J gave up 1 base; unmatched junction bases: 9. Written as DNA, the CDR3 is TGTGCCAGCAGACACGGACAGGGGTTAGGGAACACTGAAGCTTTCTTT. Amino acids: CASRHGQGLGNTEAFF.

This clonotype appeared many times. The CDR3 loop is CSARSGRPYEQYF. Written as DNA, the CDR3 is TGCAGTGCTAGATCCGGGCGTCCCTACGAGCAGTACTTC. The chain couples TRBV20-1 to TRBJ2-7; D is undetermined. The CDR3 consists of 13 residues. Germline CDR1 and CDR2: DFQATT and SNEGSKA (reference sequence). Trimming removed 2 bases at V and 2 bases at J, with 10 bases between.

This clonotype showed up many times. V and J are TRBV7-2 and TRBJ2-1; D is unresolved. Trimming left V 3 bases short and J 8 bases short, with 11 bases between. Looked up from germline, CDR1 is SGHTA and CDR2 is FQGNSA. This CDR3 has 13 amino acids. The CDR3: CASSFGGRDEQFF. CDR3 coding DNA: TGTGCCAGCAGCTTTGGTGGGCGAGATGAGCAGTTCTTC. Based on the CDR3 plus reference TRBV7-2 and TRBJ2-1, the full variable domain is GAGVSQSPSNKVTEKGKDVELRCDPISGHTALYWYRQSLGQGLEFLIYFQGNSAPDKSGLPSDRFSAERTGGSVSTLTIQRTQQEDSAVYLCASSFGGRDEQFFGPGTRLTVL.

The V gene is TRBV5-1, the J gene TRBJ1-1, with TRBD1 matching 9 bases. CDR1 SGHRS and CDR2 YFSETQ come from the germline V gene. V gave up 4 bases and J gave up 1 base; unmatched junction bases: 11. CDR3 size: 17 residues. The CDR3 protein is CASSLGGQGIANTEAFF. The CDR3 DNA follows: TGCGCCAGCAGCCTGGGGGGACAGGGAATTGCGAACACTGAAGCTTTCTTT.

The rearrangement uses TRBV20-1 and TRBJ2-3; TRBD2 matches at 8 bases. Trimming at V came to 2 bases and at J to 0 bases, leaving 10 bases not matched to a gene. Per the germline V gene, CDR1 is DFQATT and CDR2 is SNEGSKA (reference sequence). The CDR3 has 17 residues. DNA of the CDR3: TGCAGTGCTAGACGCGGGTCTAGCGGGTGGAGCACAGATACGCAGTATTTT. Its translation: CSARRGSSGWSTDTQYF.

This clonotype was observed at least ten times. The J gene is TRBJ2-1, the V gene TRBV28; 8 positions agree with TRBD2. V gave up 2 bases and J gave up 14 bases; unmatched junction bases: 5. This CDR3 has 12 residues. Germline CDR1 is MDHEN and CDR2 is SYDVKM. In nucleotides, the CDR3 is TGTGCCAGCAGTTTAGACGGGACTAGAGAGTTCTTC. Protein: CASSLDGTREFF. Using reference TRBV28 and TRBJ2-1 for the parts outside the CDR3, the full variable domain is DVKVTQSSRYLVKRTGEKVFLECVQDMDHENMFWYRQDPGLGLRLIYFSYDVKMKEKGDIPEGYSVSREKKERFSLILESASTNQTSMYLCASSLDGTREFFGPGTRLTVL.

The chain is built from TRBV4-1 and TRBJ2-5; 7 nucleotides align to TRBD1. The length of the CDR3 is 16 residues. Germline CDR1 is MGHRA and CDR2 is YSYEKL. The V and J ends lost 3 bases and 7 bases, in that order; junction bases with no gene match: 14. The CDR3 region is CASSQVQGRGGVTQYF. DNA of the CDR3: TGCGCCAGCAGCCAGGTACAGGGGCGAGGAGGAGTGACCCAGTACTTC.

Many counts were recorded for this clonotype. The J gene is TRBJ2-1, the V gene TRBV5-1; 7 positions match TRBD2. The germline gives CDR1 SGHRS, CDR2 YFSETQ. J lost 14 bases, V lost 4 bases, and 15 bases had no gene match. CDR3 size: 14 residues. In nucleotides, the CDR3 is TGCGCCAGCAGCGCAGCAAGGGCCCGGGGGGATGAGTTCTTC. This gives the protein CASSAARARGDEFF.

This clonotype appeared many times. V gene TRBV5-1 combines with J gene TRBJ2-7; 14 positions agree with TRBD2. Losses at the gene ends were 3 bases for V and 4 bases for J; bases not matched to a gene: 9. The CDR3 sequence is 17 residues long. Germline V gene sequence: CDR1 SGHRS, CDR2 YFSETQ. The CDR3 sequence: CASSSRLAGGVVYEQYF. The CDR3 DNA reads TGCGCCAGCAGCTCTCGACTAGCGGGAGGGGTTGTGTACGAGCAGTACTTC.

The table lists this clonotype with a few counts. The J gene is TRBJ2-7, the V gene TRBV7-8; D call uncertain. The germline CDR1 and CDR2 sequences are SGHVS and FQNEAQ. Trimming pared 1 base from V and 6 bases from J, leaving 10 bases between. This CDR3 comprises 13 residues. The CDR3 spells CASSLGGIPEQYF. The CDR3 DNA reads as TGTGCCAGCAGCTTAGGCGGTATTCCCGAGCAGTACTTC.

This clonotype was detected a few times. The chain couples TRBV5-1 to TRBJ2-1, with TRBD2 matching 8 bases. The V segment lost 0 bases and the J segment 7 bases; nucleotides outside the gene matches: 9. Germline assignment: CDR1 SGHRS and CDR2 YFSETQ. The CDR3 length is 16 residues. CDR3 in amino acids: CASSLDGSGILNEQFF. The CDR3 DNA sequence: TGCGCCAGCAGCTTGGATGGTAGCGGGATATTAAATGAGCAGTTCTTC.

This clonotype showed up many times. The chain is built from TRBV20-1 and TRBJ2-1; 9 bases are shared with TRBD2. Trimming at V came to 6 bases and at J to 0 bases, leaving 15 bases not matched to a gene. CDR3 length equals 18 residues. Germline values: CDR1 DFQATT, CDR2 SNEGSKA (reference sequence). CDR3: CSAQTLAGSISSYNEQFF. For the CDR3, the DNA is TGCAGTGCGCAAACTCTAGCGGGATCAATTAGCTCCTACAATGAGCAGTTCTTC.

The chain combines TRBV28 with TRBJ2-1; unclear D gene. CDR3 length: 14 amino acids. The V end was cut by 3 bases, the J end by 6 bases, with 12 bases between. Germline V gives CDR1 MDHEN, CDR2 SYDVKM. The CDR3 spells CASSFEPYSNEQFF. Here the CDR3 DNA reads TGTGCCAGCAGTTTTGAACCCTACAGCAATGAGCAGTTCTTC.

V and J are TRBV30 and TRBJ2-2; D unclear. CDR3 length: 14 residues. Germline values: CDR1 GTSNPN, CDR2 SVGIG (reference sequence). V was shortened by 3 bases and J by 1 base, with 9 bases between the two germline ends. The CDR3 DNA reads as TGTGCCTGGAGGTTGGGCGGGAACACCGGGGAGCTGTTTTTT. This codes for CAWRLGGNTGELFF.

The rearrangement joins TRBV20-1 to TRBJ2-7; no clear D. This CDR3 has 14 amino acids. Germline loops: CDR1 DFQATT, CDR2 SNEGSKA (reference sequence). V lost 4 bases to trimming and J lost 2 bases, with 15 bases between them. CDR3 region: CSAKSDQSPYEQYF. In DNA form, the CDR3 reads TGCAGTGCTAAGTCGGATCAGAGCCCCTACGAGCAGTACTTC.

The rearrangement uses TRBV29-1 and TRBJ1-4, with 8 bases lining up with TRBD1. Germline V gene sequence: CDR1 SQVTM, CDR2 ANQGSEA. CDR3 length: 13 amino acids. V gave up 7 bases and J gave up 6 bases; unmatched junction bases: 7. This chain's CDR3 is CSARGLLDEKLFF. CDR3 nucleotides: TGCAGCGCCAGGGGGCTCCTAGATGAAAAACTGTTTTTT. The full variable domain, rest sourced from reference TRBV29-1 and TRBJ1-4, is SAVISQKPSRDICQRGTSLTIQCQVDSQVTMMFWYRQQPGQSLTLIATANQGSEATYESGFVIDKFPISRPNLTFSTLTVSNMSPEDSSIYLCSARGLLDEKLFFGSGTQLSVL.